This T cell receptor beta chain comes out of a study of sequential checkpoint blockade in melanoma. Study context: Patients were randomized 1:1 to nivolumab-then-ipilimumab or ipilimumab-then-nivolumab first-line. TCRβ was sequenced from DNA of approximately 99 pretreatment tumors.

There are a few counts of this clone. Sequencing used immunoSEQ multiplex PCR; TCRdb keeps in-frame clones, though not all of them. The table lists about 4,900 clones, 34% of them singletons, with approximately 12% in the top ten. Treatment of the sample: randomized to nivolumab then ipilimumab (arm A) or the reverse (arm B). Germline CDR1 and CDR2: MNHGY and SAAAGT. This CDR3 comprises 14 residues. The ends lost 2 bases at V and 7 bases at J; junction bases unmatched: 6. Sequences were derived from tumor tissue (inferred from file names), sampled from a patient given nivolumab and ipilimumab in sequence. The J gene is TRBJ2-7, the V gene TRBV6-8; TRBD1 matches at 9 bases. This sequence was found in a human donor with melanoma. The CDR3 DNA follows: TGTGCCAGCAGTTACCTTACAGGGGGCGGTGAGCAGTACTTC. This encodes CASSYLTGGGEQYF.